This section outlines one T cell receptor beta chain sequence together with its context. V lost 4 bases and J lost 6; bases outside the gene matches: 4. Germline lookup yields CDR1 PRHDT and CDR2 FYEKMQ (reference sequence). The CDR3 covers 15 residues. Autoimmune disease history or systemic immunosuppression excluded patients. Drawing of blood for sampling happened at baseline, at cycle 4 day 1, and at cycle 7 day 1. This sample is part of a study of OX40 agonist ivuxolimab in advanced cancers. Study overall: The study enrolled dose-escalation patients with hepatocellular carcinoma, melanoma, renal cell or head and neck cancer.

Only in-frame clones appear in the TCRdb table, and some are missing; sequencing was by immunoSEQ multiplex PCR. Of fewer than 60,000 clones in the sample, about nine tenths were seen once. The input for sequencing was CD4+ or CD8+ T cells sorted from blood, taken in a trial of the OX40 agonist ivuxolimab. The sequence was collected from an adult with an advanced solid tumor such as melanoma, head and neck, liver or kidney cancer. The chain couples TRBV13 to TRBJ2-1, with 12 bases matching TRBD2. CDR3 amino acids: CASSSTSGGTNEQFF. In nucleotides, the CDR3 is TGTGCCAGCAGCTCCACTAGCGGGGGGACCAATGAGCAGTTCTTC.